This T cell receptor (beta chain) was sequenced for a study of T-cell memory formation after mild COVID-19. This clonotype was seen a handful of times. V was trimmed by 5 bases and J by 2 bases, leaving 15 bases between them. Germline CDR1 is SEHNR and CDR2 is FQNEAQ (reference sequence). The CDR3 totals 15 residues. TCRdb independently ran MiXCR on the 5' RACE reads; one entry per CDR3 protein. There are about 360,000 distinct CDR3 sequences in the sample; 13% to 15% occur only once, and less than 25% lies in the top ten. The sequencing input was PBMCs or a T cell subset sorted from them (not recorded which). This receptor was identified in a man aged 18 to 30 who had mild COVID-19 (a few samples of this study predate the infection). Cell type and time point are not known. This chain joins TRBV7-9 and TRBJ2-5; possible D gene TRBD2, 5 bases. DNA of the CDR3: TGTGCCAGCAGCCGCATAGCACGAGGGCAAGAGACCCAGTACTTC. Translated, it gives CASSRIARGQETQYF. The full variable domain, in which reference TRBV7-9 and TRBJ2-5 provide the parts outside the CDR3, is DTGVSQNPRHKITKRGQNVTFRCDPISEHNRLYWYRQTLGQGPEFLTYFQNEAQLEKSRLLSDRFSAERPKGSFSTLEIQRTEQGDSAMYLCASSRIARGQETQYFGPGTRLLVL.